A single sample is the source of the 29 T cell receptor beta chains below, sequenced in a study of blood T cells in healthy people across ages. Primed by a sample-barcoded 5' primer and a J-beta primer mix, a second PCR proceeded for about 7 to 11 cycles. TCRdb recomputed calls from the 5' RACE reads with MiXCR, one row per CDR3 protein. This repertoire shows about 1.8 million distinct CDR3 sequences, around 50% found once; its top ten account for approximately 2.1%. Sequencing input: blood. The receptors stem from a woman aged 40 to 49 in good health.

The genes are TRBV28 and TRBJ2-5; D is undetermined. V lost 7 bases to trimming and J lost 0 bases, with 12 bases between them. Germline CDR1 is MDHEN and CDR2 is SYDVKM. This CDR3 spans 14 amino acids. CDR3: CASTLVGYQETQYF. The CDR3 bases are TGTGCCAGCACCCTGGTGGGGTACCAAGAGACCCAGTACTTC.

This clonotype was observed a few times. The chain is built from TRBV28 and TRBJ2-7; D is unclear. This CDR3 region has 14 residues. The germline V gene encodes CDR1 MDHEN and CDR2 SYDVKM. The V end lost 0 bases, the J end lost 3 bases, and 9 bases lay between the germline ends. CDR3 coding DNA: TGTGCCAGCAGTTTATGGGCACGGCTCTACGAGCAGTACTTC. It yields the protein CASSLWARLYEQYF.

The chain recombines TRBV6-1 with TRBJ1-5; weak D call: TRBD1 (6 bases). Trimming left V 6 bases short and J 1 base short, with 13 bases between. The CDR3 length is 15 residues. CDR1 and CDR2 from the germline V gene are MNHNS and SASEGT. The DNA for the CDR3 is TGTGCCAGCAGGTACGGGACAACGAGCAATCAGCCCCAGCATTTT. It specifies CASRYGTTSNQPQHF.

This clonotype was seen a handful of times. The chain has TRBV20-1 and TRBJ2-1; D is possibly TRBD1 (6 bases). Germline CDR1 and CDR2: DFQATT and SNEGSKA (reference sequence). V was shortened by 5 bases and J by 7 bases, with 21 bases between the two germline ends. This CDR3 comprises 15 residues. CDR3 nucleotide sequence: TGCAGTGCTTCAAATATCATGGGGGCGAGGAATGAGCAGTTCTTC. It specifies CSASNIMGARNEQFF.

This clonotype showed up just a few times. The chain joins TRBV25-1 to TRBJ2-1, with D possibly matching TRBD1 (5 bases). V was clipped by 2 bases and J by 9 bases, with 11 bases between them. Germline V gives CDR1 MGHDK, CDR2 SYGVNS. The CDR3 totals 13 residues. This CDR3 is CASSEAGFGEQFF. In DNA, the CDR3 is TGTGCCAGCAGTGAAGCAGGGTTCGGTGAGCAGTTCTTC.

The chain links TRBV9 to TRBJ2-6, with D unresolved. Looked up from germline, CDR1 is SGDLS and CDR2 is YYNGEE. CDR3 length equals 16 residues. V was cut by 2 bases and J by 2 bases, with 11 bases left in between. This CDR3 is CASSVSPVTGANVLTF. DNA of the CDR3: TGTGCCAGCAGCGTTTCGCCGGTGACTGGGGCCAACGTCCTGACTTTC.

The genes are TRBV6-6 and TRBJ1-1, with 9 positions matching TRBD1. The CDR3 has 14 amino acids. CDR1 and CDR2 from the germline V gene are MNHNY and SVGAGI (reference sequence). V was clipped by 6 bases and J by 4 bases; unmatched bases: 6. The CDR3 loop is CASSYRGLLTEAFF. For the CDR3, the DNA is TGTGCCAGCAGCTACAGGGGGCTTCTCACTGAAGCTTTCTTT.

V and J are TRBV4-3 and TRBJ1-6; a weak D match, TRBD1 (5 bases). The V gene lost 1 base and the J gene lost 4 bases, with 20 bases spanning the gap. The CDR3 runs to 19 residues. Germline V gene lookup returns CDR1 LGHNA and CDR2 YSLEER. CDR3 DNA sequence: TGCGCCAGCAGCCAAGCGGGGCACACGGAATCGGCGTATAATTCACCCCTCCACTTT. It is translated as CASSQAGHTESAYNSPLHF.

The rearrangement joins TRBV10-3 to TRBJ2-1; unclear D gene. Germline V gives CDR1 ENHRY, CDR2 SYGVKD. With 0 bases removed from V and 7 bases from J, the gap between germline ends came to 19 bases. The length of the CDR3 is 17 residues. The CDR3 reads CAISESVVEASTNEQFF. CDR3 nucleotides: TGTGCCATCAGTGAGTCTGTGGTAGAAGCGTCAACGAATGAGCAGTTCTTC.

The CDR3 here is CASSSIQGLEEKLFF. Written as DNA, the CDR3 is TGTGCCAGCAGCTCTATACAGGGGTTAGAAGAAAAACTGTTTTTT. This chain connects TRBV7-9 to TRBJ1-4; 7 nucleotides align to TRBD1. CDR1 is SEHNR and CDR2 is FQNEAQ in the germline V gene (reference sequence). This CDR3 contains 15 residues. The junction had 10 bases not matched to a gene; V was cut back by 4 bases and J by 8 bases.

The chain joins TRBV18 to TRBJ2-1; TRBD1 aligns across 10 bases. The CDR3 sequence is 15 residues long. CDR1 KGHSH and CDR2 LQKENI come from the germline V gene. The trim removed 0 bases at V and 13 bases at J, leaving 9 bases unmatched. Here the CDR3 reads CASSPPGTGVETQFF. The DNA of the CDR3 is TGTGCCAGCTCACCACCAGGGACAGGGGTAGAGACCCAGTTCTTC.

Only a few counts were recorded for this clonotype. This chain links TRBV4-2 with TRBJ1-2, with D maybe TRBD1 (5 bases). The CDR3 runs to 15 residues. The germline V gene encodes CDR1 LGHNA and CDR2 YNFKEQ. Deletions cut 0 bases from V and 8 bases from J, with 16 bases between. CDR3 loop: CASSQDVGGLGGYTF. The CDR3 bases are TGTGCCAGCAGCCAAGACGTTGGGGGGTTGGGGGGCTACACCTTC.

The CDR3 is CASTVQYF. The CDR3, as DNA: TGTGCCAGCACTGTGCAGTACTTC. The V and J genes are TRBV6-5 and TRBJ2-7; no firm D call. CDR1 MNHEY and CDR2 SVGAGI come from the germline V gene. The CDR3 has 8 amino acids. V was cut by 7 bases and J by 9 bases, with 4 bases left in between.

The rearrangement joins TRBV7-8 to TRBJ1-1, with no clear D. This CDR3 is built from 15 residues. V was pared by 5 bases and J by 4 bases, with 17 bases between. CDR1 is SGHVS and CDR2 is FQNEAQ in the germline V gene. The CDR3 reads CASSLGLHTGTEAFF. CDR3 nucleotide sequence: TGTGCCAGCAGCCTCGGACTCCACACTGGCACTGAAGCTTTCTTT.

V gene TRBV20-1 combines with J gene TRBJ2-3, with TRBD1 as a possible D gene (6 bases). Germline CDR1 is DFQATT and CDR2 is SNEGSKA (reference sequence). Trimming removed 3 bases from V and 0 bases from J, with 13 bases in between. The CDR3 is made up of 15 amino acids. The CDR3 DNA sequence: TGCAGTGCTAGTACCCCAGGGGTCAGCACAGATACGCAGTATTTT. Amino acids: CSASTPGVSTDTQYF.

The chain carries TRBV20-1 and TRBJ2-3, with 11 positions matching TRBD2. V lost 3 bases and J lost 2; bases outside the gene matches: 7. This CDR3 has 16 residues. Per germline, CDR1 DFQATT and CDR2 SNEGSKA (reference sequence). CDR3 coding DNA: TGCAGTGCTAGCCTACTAGCGGGGGACACCACAGATACGCAGTATTTT. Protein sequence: CSASLLAGDTTDTQYF.

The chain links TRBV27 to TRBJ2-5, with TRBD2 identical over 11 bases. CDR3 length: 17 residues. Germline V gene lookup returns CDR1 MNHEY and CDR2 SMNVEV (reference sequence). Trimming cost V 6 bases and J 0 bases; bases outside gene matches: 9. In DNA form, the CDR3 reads TGTGCCAGCAGCCCTGGGCCGGGACTAGCGGACCAAGAGACCCAGTACTTC. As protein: CASSPGPGLADQETQYF.

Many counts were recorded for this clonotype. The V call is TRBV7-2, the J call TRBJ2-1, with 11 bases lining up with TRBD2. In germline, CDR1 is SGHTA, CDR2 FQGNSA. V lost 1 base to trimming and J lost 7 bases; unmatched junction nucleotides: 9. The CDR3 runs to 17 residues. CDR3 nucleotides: TGTGCCAGCAGCTTAGAGCCGGGACTAGCGGTAGAAAATGAGCAGTTCTTC. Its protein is CASSLEPGLAVENEQFF.

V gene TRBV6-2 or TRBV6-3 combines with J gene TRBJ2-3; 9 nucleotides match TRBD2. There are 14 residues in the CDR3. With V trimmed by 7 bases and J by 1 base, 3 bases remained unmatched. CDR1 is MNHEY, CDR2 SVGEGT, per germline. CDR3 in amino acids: CASMLAGGTDTQYF. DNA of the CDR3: TGTGCCAGCATGTTAGCGGGGGGCACAGATACGCAGTATTTT.

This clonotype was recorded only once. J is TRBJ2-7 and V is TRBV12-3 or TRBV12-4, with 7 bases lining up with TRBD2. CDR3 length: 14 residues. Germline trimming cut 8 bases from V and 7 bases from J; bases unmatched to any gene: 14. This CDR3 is CASYQLGGYNEQYF. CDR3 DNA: TGTGCCAGCTACCAGCTCGGGGGGTACAATGAGCAGTACTTC.

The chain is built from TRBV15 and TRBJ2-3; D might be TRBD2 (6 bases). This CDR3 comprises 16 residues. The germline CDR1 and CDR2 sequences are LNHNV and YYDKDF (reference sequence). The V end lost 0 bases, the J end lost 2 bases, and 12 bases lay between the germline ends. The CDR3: CATSRDPRGLTDTQYF. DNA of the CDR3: TGTGCCACCAGCAGAGATCCAAGGGGACTCACAGATACGCAGTATTTT.

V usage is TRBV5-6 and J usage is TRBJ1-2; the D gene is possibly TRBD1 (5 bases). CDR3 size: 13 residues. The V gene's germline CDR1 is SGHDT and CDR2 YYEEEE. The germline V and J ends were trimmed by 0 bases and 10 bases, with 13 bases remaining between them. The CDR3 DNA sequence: TGTGCCAGCAGCTTGGGGGGCGCAAATGACTACACCTTC. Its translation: CASSLGGANDYTF.

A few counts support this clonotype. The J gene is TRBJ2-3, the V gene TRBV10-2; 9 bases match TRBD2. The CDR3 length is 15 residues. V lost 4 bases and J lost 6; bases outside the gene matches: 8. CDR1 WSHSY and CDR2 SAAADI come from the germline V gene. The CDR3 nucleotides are TGCGCCAGCAGTGGCGGGGGGGGCTCTTGGGATACGCAGTATTTT. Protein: CASSGGGGSWDTQYF.

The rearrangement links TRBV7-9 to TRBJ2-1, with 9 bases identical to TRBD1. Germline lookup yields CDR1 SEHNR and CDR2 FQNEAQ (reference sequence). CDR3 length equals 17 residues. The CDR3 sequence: CASHGIIGQGTYNEQFF. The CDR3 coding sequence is TGTGCGAGCCATGGTATCATAGGACAGGGGACTTACAATGAGCAGTTCTTC.

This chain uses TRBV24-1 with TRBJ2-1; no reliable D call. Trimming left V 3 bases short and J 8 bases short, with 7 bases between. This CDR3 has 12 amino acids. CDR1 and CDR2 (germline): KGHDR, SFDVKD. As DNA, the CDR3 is TGTGCCACCAGTGATATGAGCTATGAGCAGTTCTTC. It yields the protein CATSDMSYEQFF.

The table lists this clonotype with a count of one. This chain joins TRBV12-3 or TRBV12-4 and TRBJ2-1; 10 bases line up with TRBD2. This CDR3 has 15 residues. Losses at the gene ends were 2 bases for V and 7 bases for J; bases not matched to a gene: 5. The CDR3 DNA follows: TGTGCCAGCAGTTTAAGGGGACTAGCGATGAATGAGCAGTTCTTC. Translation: CASSLRGLAMNEQFF.

The CDR3, as DNA: TGTGCCACCAAATCACAGTTACAAGAGACCCAGTACTTC. Translated: CATKSQLQETQYF. V and J are TRBV15 and TRBJ2-5; D remains unclear. Trimming took 7 bases from V and 2 from J, leaving 11 bases between them. The CDR3 runs to 13 residues. Germline assignment: CDR1 LNHNV and CDR2 YYDKDF (reference sequence).

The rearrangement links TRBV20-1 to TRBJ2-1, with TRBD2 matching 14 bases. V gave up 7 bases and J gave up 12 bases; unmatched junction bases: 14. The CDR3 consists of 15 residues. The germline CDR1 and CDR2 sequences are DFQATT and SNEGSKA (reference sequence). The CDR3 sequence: CSVTGLAGGHRAQFF. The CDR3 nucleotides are TGCAGTGTAACAGGACTAGCGGGGGGCCACAGGGCGCAGTTCTTC.

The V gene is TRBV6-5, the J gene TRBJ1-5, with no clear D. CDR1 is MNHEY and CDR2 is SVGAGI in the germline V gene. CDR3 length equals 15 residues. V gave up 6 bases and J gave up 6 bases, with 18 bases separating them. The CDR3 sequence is CASSRMSRAVQPQHF. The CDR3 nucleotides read TGTGCCAGCAGCCGGATGAGCCGGGCCGTTCAGCCCCAGCATTTT.